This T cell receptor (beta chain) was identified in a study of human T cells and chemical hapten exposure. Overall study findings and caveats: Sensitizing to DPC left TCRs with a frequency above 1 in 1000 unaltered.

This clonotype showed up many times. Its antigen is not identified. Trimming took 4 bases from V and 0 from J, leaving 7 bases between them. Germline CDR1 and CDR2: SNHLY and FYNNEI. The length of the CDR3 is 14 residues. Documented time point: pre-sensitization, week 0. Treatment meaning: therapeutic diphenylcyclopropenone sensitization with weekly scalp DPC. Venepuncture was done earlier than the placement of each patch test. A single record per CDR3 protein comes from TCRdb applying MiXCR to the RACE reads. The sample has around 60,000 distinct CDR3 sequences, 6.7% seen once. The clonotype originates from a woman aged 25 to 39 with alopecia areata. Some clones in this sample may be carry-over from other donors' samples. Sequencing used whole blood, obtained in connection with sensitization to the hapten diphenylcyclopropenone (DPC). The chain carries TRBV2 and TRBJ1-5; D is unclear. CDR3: CASSGGYSNQPQHF. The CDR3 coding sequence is TGTGCCAGCAGTGGTGGGTATAGCAATCAGCCCCAGCATTTT.